This T cell receptor beta chain was captured in a study of T-cell memory formation after mild COVID-19. General observations from the study: A balance of CD4 and CD8 characterized clones contracting day 15 to 85, whereas later expanders leaned CD4+. Some responding clones appeared in pre-infection memory, suggesting cross-reactive memory joined.

Amplification by 5'RACE using constant-segment primers produced TCR alpha and TCR beta cDNA libraries that carried sample barcodes and UMIs. TCRdb ran MiXCR on the 5' RACE reads and lists one entry per CDR3 protein. The sample gives 13,000 or so distinct CDR3 sequences, more than 10% of which show up once; about 45% is in the top ten. The CDR3 is 14 amino acids. Germline values: CDR1 SGHVS, CDR2 FQNEAQ. Trimming removed 5 bases from V and 3 bases from J, with 14 bases in between. This clonotype was seen repeatedly, ten times or more. Its antigen is still unknown. The V gene is TRBV7-8, the J gene TRBJ2-7; D gene uncertain. The sequenced material came from PBMCs or a T cell subset sorted from them (not recorded which). This TCR came from an adult woman who had mild COVID-19 (a few samples of this study predate the infection). Cell type and time point are not known. The CDR3 sequence: CASSREPIGYEQYF. The CDR3 region has the DNA TGTGCCAGCAGCCGTGAACCGATTGGCTACGAGCAGTACTTC.